The present entry profiles one T cell receptor (beta chain) with its context. V lost 0 bases, J lost 2 bases, and 13 bases lay in between. The CDR3 is 15 residues long. Germline CDR1 reads GTSNPN; CDR2 reads SVGIG (reference sequence). The data were taken from a study of blood T cell repertoires in COVID-19. Study context: The analysed material was cDNA or gDNA that came from T cells, B-cell-depleted T cells, or PBMCs.

Libraries were prepared by immunoSEQ multiplex PCR; TCRdb keeps only in-frame clonotypes and omits some of them. Of approximately 200,000 clones listed, about 86% are singletons. The chain carries TRBV30 and TRBJ1-2; TRBD1 is a possible D gene (6 bases). The sample taken for sequencing was peripheral blood. This receptor was obtained from a woman aged 60-75 years with acute or convalescent COVID-19. The DNA for the CDR3 is TGTGCCTGGAGTGTAAGCCGGACAGCAAACTATGGCTACACCTTC. This sequence encodes CAWSVSRTANYGYTF.